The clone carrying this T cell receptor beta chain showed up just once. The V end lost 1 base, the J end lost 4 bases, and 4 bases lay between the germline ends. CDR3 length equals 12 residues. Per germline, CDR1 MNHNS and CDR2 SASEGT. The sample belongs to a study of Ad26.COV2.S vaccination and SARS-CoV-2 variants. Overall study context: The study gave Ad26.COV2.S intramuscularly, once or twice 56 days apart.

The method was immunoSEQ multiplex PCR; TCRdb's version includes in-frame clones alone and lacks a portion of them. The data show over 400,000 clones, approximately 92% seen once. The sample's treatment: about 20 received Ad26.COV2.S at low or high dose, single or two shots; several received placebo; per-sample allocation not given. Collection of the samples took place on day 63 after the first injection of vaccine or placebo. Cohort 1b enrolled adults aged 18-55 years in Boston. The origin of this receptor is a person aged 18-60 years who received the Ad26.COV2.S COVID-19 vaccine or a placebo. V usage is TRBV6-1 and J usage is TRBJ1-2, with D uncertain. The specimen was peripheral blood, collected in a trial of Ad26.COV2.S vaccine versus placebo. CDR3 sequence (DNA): TGTGCCAGCAGTGAAGAGAGCTATGGCTACACCTTC. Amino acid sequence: CASSEESYGYTF.